Detailed here is one T cell receptor beta chain. Which antigen it targets is not known. No base qualities exist here, and no much larger clone lies one base off it. The germline V gene encodes CDR1 MRHNA and CDR2 SNTAGT. V gives up 2 bases and J gives up 2 bases, and the segment between their germline ends measures 21 bases. The CDR3 holds 18 amino acids from the cysteine to the phenylalanine. Of the read, only the CDR3 DNA is kept; its 54 bases are in frame from base 1. These data come from a study of cytomegalovirus exposure and HLA in healthy donors (dated 2017 in TCRdb). For the wider study: An earlier analysis of approximately 640 of the donors reported 276 Gb of sequence data and some 120 million unique TCR beta sequences from about 179 million T cells. Several DR-DQ haplotypes were handled as single units for association and clustering because linkage in the cohort was strong. The study was designed to test whether signatures of past pathogen exposure could be identified by cataloging public T cell receptors. A separate validation cohort of approximately 130 different subjects was used in addition to the approximately 700-subject first cohort. Across approximately 400 genotyped donors of the cohort, an average of about 240,000 unique TCR beta nucleotide sequences per donor were sequenced, and approximately 17% of those sequences were non-productive. The T cell repertoires of 670 or so subjects were profiled by immunosequencing and related to cytomegalovirus serostatus. The number of donors typed differed by locus, with roughly 629-640 for A, B, C, DRB1 and DQB1, roughly 550 for DQA1, nearly 610 for DPA1, and some 440 for DPB1. Donor age, sex, ethnicity and CMV serostatus were compiled together with the repertoire data. HLA typing included class I and class II loci at four-digit resolution. An early release covering approximately 600 HLA-typed donors comprised approximately 300 gigabases of sequencing data and approximately 85 million unique TCR sequences. High-throughput TCR immunosequencing, statistical association of individual TCRs with disease status, and machine learning were combined to predict cytomegalovirus infection status. In a later genetic analysis, genome-wide SNP genotypes for about three fifths of the roughly 670 donors were used, and that subset was treated as a discovery cohort. An earlier analysis of roughly 580 of the donors used high-throughput TCR beta sequencing to judge whether each TCR beta V gene segment behaved as functional or pseudogenic. Every repertoire in the discovery cohort had been generated on one and the same sequencing platform. The later analysis used no new phenotypic data to find candidate immune exposures, relying instead on TCR beta sequences and their occurrence across donors. To study patterns of TCR occurrence, a later analysis re-analyzed previously published TCR beta repertoires from 650 to 750 donors and added high-resolution HLA genotyping. Among the roughly 370 genotyped donors, 81% belonged to the genetic ancestry cluster associated with self-reported Caucasian donors. The full study reports these points: Only TCR beta chains were sequenced in this cohort, and the absence of alpha or paired-chain data limited detectable features. The authors suggested that the approach could potentially be generalized to other disease states and immunological phenotypes. A total of 150 to 200 TCR beta chains were listed by the study as associated with cytomegalovirus. Because HLA typing was unavailable for some donors at each locus, only the typed subset was used in association tests. CMV serostatus was the only immune exposure information available for the cohort. In a later genetic analysis, a missense DCLRE1C variant was associated with V-gene and J-gene trimming of TCR beta chains, and the association was replicated in an independent cohort. In a later analysis, several top co-occurrence clusters were reported to appear linked to parvovirus B19, influenza, CMV and Epstein-Barr virus. While some public TCRs were present in many individuals, most TCR sequences turned up only very rarely across donors. When HLA alleles, especially DR and DQ, strongly co-occurred, attributing TCR associations to individual alleles was difficult. In both the original and validation cohorts, the classifier was reported to diagnose cytomegalovirus status with high specificity and sensitivity. The sequencing pipeline was judged likely to have produced a cluster of highly shared sequence variants as a technical artifact. Most CMV-associated TCR beta chains appeared to be HLA-restricted in a later analysis, and the HLA associations seemed to be driven largely by CMV exposure. Linkage disequilibrium might explain the correlated functional status among segregating V segments, but an unknown experimental factor could not be excluded. A later genetic analysis reported fewer N-insertions in productive TCRs among donors in an Asian-associated ancestry cluster than the roughly 670-donor mean. A few of the identified cytomegalovirus-associated TCR beta chains were confirmed in vitro to be specific for cytomegalovirus antigens. In a later analysis, HLA-associated TCR beta chains showed more clonal expansion and lower generation probabilities than non-associated chains that were equally common. A further reported finding was that TCR beta sequences accurately predicted the HLA-A and HLA-B alleles for most subjects in the first cohort. In a later analysis, about 17,000 TCR beta sequences were associated with specific HLA alleles at a false discovery rate of 0.05. Broadly in line with IMGT annotations, most TCR beta V segments showed up in productive rearrangements about 87% or about 30% of the time in an earlier analysis of several hundred of the donors. In a later analysis, TCR association rates were found to vary across HLA loci, with the most associated TCRs seen for DRB1 alleles and the fewest for HLA-C alleles. Sequencing depth was assumed to be roughly uniform across donors in the presence/absence analyses, though that assumption may not hold. The earlier analysis of 587 of the donors excluded roughly 17 rarely observed V segments, including chromosome 9 orphons, because counts were too low. Some IMGT-functional V segments, including TRBV6-2 and TRBV6-3, could not be told apart with the 87-base-pair reads, so those segments were excluded.

Receptor libraries were prepared by the immunoSEQ multiplex PCR assay. The multiplex PCR relied on a mix of 60 forward primers for TCR Vbeta segments and 13 reverse primers for TCR Jbeta segments. The CDR3 region of rearranged TCR beta genes was amplified from genomic DNA with a multiplex PCR assay. Amplified TCR beta libraries were sequenced as 87-base-pair reads on the Illumina HiSeq System. The study's own analysis went as follows. A later analysis tallied around 82 million unique TCR beta chains across the 640 or so repertoires, and about 10 million of those chains were shared by two or more donors. To remove PCR and sequencing errors, raw reads were error-corrected and collapsed into unique sequences using a nearest-neighbor algorithm that merged closely related sequences. To assign V, D and J gene segments, CDR3 sequences were aligned to IMGT reference sequences. For a sequence to be retained, a match of at least six nucleotides to both a V gene segment and a J gene segment was required. A rearrangement counted as productive if the CDR3 had no stop codons and remained in frame with V and J, and every other rearrangement counted as non-productive. CDR3 was defined by IMGT convention, running from the second conserved V-encoded cysteine to the conserved J-encoded phenylalanine. In an earlier analysis of 550 to 650 of the donors, sequences lacking an unambiguous match to a single V gene segment were excluded. An earlier analysis of 500 to 600 of the donors classified V segments as functional when productive rearrangements were above 56.7% and as segregating when the standard deviation between donors was above 5%. A statistical classification framework was built for diagnosing cytomegalovirus status from the catalog of TCR beta chain sequences. In a later analysis, TCR nucleotide sequences were compared against IMGT/GENE-DB human TR gene sequences so that V and J genes could be assigned. Using the TCRdist pipeline, a later analysis assigned CDR3 sequences along with most-parsimonious VDJ recombination scenarios. A later analysis defined each TCR beta chain by its CDR3 amino acid sequence plus V-gene family, and excluded reads lacking a unique V-gene family. In a later analysis, 450 to 600 highly shared, low-generation-probability nucleotide sequences were removed to address suspected cross-contamination and a sequencing artifact. For each public chain, a later analysis derived a clonal expansion index from normalized ranks of inferred template counts within each repertoire. In a later analysis, generation probabilities were computed using a VDJ recombination model fitted to out-of-frame rearrangements, and the results were checked against IGoR. A later analysis scored TCR-TCR, TCR-HLA and TCR-CMV co-occurrence with hypergeometric tests, applying a repertoire-size bias correction to TCR pairs. In a later analysis, false discovery rates were estimated by permuting HLA or CMV assignments 20 times. In a later analysis, co-occurring TCRs were grouped with DBSCAN, and TCRdist sequence similarity was added when clustering was performed within HLA-allele-positive subsets. For co-occurrence clustering, repertoires with fewer than 30,000 or more than 120,000 public chains were excluded, along with roughly 5 repertoires with anomalous nucleotide sharing. TCRdb mirrors the immuneACCESS table, restricted to in-frame sequences. Some clones are absent from its copies; in checked studies, under half trace to an unresolved V gene, and the reason for the others is unknown. V, J and clone size are taken as reported in that table, and D and trimming were inferred from the DNA itself. The sample table records just over 150,000 clones; 86% of these occur just once. Together, the top ten hold about 2% of the sample.

In total, approximately 700 healthy bone marrow donors made up the cohort. At the time of sampling, every cohort member was nominally healthy, though immune exposures that went unrecorded were likely present. The donor was CMV seronegative and was included in the group of about 350 seronegative cohort members. Each donor provided a peripheral blood sample, and peripheral blood mononuclear cells were used for TCR beta sequencing. Genomic DNA was extracted from the blood cell samples with the Qiagen DNeasy Blood Extraction Kit. Sequenced input: PBMCs. This TCR was recovered from a woman aged 18-29 years in good health and CMV-seronegative. The chain is made from TRBV6-4 and TRBJ1-1; the D region possibly corresponds to TRBD1 (5 bases align). Here is the DNA: TGTGCCAGCAGTGACCCCATCTGGGTAGGGGCTTATAACACTGAAGCTTTCTTT. Its protein reads: CASSDPIWVGAYNTEAFF.